This T cell receptor beta chain was recorded in a study of T cell repertoires in cytomegalovirus infection. Study context: Newly reported HLA-C-restricted and thoroughly characterized HLA-B-restricted CMV epitopes were employed. It was the public TCR beta signatures that indicated both CMV infection and matching HLA type. General study findings and limits: What dominated the ex vivo response were HLA-C-restricted CMV-specific TCR beta clonotypes.

TCRdb processed the reads anew with MiXCR; each CDR3 protein has one entry. The top ten clones hold about 41% of a sample with hundreds of thousands of distinct CDR3 sequences, roughly 43% of them seen once. Germline loops: CDR1 SEHNR, CDR2 FQNEAQ (reference sequence). Trimming removed 5 bases from V and 10 bases from J, with 15 bases in between. The CDR3 is 13 residues long. Only one count was recorded for this clonotype. The antigen is undetermined. Sequenced material: cultured PBMCs, taken from culture after CMV antigen stimulation. The chain joins TRBV7-9 to TRBJ2-1; D unclear. The TCR comes from a human donor in good health (CMV status not recorded). Some clones in this sample may be carry-over from other donors' samples. The CDR3 here is CASSPPGTPEQFF. The CDR3 nucleotides read TGTGCCAGCAGCCCCCCGGGTACCCCAGAGCAGTTCTTC.